This TCR beta chain was recorded in a study of blood T cell repertoires in COVID-19. The CDR3 has 13 amino acids. Trimming took 5 bases from V and 6 from J, leaving 13 bases between them. Original data processing: Reference gene primer amplification yielded estimated nucleated cell counts. This table comes from immunoSEQ multiplex PCR, and its TCRdb copy is limited to in-frame clones, with some not included. The DNA was the basis for D and trimming; V, J and clone size are from that table. The table lists a few hundred thousand clones, roughly 87% of them singletons, with around 3% in the top ten. Clinical histories supplied by participants themselves formed the basis of cohort assignment.

This clonotype originated in a woman aged 25 to 39 who had recovered from COVID-19. This chain connects TRBV12-3 or TRBV12-4 to TRBJ1-2; no clear D. The sample taken for sequencing was PBMCs or T cells enriched from blood (not recorded which). CDR3 in DNA: TGTGCCAGCAGTCCAATTGGAGGTAATGGCTACACCTTC. It codes for CASSPIGGNGYTF.